Shown below are 19 T cell receptor beta chains from a single sample sequenced in a study of blood T cell repertoires in COVID-19. Sequencing used immunoSEQ multiplex PCR; TCRdb keeps in-frame clones, though not all of them. The profile shows about 190,000 clones, about 83% of them singletons. Sequencing input: PBMCs or T cells enriched from blood (not recorded which). These receptors were taken from a woman in her twenties or thirties who had been exposed to COVID-19.

A note on this clone: Relative to the germline gene, one junction end is altered; a read error may explain this. The J gene is TRBJ2-7, the V gene TRBV4-1, with D perhaps matching TRBD1 (5 bases). The CDR3 totals 14 residues. Germline V gene sequence: CDR1 MGHRA, CDR2 YSYEKL. The CDR3 nucleotides read TGCGCCAGCAGCCAAGATTGGCTGGGGCCCATCGGACACTTC. Its translation: CASSQDWLGPIGHF.

This chain connects TRBV19 to TRBJ1-6, with 8 bases matching TRBD1. V lost 3 bases to trimming and J lost 10 bases; unmatched junction nucleotides: 11. CDR1 is LNHDA, CDR2 SQIVND, per germline (reference sequence). The CDR3 is 16 residues long. CDR3 sequence: CASSIAGGTGNSPLHF. In nucleotides, the CDR3 is TGTGCCAGTAGTATTGCGGGGGGGACAGGTAACTCACCCCTCCACTTT.

The chain has TRBV3-1 (or the pseudogene TRBV3-2) and TRBJ1-5; D not certain. This CDR3 contains 15 residues. Germline CDR1 and CDR2: LGHDT and YNNKEL (reference sequence). V was pared by 0 bases and J by 2 bases, with 8 bases between. CDR3 loop: CASSQEGSRNQPQHF. The CDR3 nucleotides are TGTGCCAGCAGCCAAGAGGGTAGCCGCAATCAGCCCCAGCATTTT.

The J gene is TRBJ1-2, the V gene TRBV7-9; 11 nucleotides align to TRBD1. After removal of 1 base from V and 4 bases from J, the junction contained 2 bases not matched to a gene. The CDR3 runs 15 residues. The V gene's germline CDR1 is SEHNR and CDR2 FQNEAQ (reference sequence). CDR3 bases: TGTGCCAGCAGCTTAGGGACAGGGGGCATCTATGGCTACACCTTC. Protein: CASSLGTGGIYGYTF.

This clone was detected only a few times. The chain links TRBV19 to TRBJ1-5; D is perhaps TRBD1 (5 bases). The germline V gene encodes CDR1 LNHDA and CDR2 SQIVND (reference sequence). The ends were cut back, 3 bases at V and 4 bases at J, with 19 bases in the middle. CDR3 length: 17 amino acids. In DNA form, the CDR3 reads TGTGCCAGTAGTATTGGGTCCCCGGGACTGGGTAATCAGCCCCAGCATTTT. Translated: CASSIGSPGLGNQPQHF.

This clone was observed once. The chain joins TRBV5-6 to TRBJ1-1; 7 bases fit TRBD1. Germline V CDR1 and CDR2: SGHDT, YYEEEE. The CDR3 contains 15 residues. Unmatched junction bases numbered 6, after V lost 0 bases and J lost 4 bases. CDR3 sequence reads: CASSLDRGWGTEAFF. In DNA form, the CDR3 reads TGTGCCAGCAGCTTGGACAGGGGCTGGGGCACTGAAGCTTTCTTT.

V gene TRBV7-9 combines with J gene TRBJ2-7, with D perhaps matching TRBD2 (6 bases). V gave up 1 base and J gave up 2 bases, with 12 bases separating them. The germline V gene has CDR1 SEHNR and CDR2 FQNEAQ (reference sequence). The CDR3 contains 15 residues. CDR3 sequence reads: CASSLVEDYTYEQYF. In nucleotides, the CDR3 is TGTGCCAGCAGCTTAGTCGAGGACTATACCTACGAGCAGTACTTC.

The rearrangement uses TRBV9 and TRBJ2-1; D is uncertain. The V end was cut by 4 bases, the J end by 8 bases, with 10 bases between. The CDR3 is 12 amino acids. Germline CDR1 reads SGDLS; CDR2 reads YYNGEE. The CDR3 DNA reads as TGTGCCAGCAGCTCTTCCGTCTATGAGCAGTTCTTC. This gives the protein CASSSSVYEQFF.

The chain uses TRBV5-6 and TRBJ2-7, with TRBD1 as a possible D gene (6 bases). V was shortened by 4 bases and J by 5 bases, with 19 bases between the two germline ends. Looked up from germline, CDR1 is SGHDT and CDR2 is YYEEEE. CDR3 size: 15 residues. The CDR3 is CASSPDPTGNHEQYF. The CDR3 DNA sequence: TGTGCCAGCAGCCCAGATCCTACAGGGAACCACGAGCAGTACTTC.

The rearrangement links TRBV11-2 to TRBJ1-3; TRBD1 agrees at 8 bases. J was trimmed by 0 bases and V by 5 bases; bases with no gene match: 3. The length of the CDR3 is 15 residues. The germline V gene has CDR1 SGHAT and CDR2 FQNNGV. CDR3 nucleotide sequence: TGTGCCAGCAGCATTACAGGGGGCTCTGGAAACACCATATATTTT. It specifies CASSITGGSGNTIYF.

The chain combines TRBV4-1 with TRBJ2-7; TRBD2 is a possible D gene (5 bases). CDR3 length equals 15 residues. Germline CDR1 reads MGHRA; CDR2 reads YSYEKL. V was cut by 4 bases and J by 0 bases, with 13 bases left in between. In DNA, the CDR3 is TGCGCCAGCAGCCCAACTAGGGCCGCCTCCTACGAGCAGTACTTC. It is translated as CASSPTRAASYEQYF.

The chain links TRBV27 to TRBJ2-3, with TRBD2 matching 14 bases. V trimming: 6 bases; J trimming: 4 bases; junction bases outside the gene matches: 6. CDR1 and CDR2 (germline): MNHEY, SMNVEV (reference sequence). The CDR3 consists of 16 residues. The CDR3 region is CASSRLAGGSADTQYF. CDR3 coding DNA: TGTGCCAGCAGCCGACTAGCGGGGGGGTCTGCAGATACGCAGTATTTT.

Regarding this clone: At one end the junction does not follow the germline gene, possibly because of a read error. This chain joins TRBV15 and TRBJ2-5; 7 positions agree with TRBD2. CDR3 length: 13 amino acids. The V gene's germline CDR1 is LNHNV and CDR2 YYDKDF (reference sequence). CDR3 in amino acids: CATSRDLALGGDF. As DNA, the CDR3 is TGTGCCACCAGCAGAGATCTTGCGCTGGGAGGGGACTTC.

This chain links TRBV6-5 with TRBJ1-1; unclear D gene. Trimming removed 7 bases from V and 5 bases from J, with 17 bases in between. CDR3 length: 14 amino acids. Per germline, CDR1 MNHEY and CDR2 SVGAGI. The CDR3 sequence is CASTPVRGGTEAFF. In nucleotides, the CDR3 is TGTGCCAGCACTCCGGTTCGGGGAGGGACTGAAGCTTTCTTT.

J is TRBJ1-1 and V is TRBV3-1 (or the pseudogene TRBV3-2); D unclear. The ends were cut back, 0 bases at V and 0 bases at J, with 8 bases in the middle. Germline-derived CDR1 and CDR2 are LGHDT and YNNKEL (reference sequence). This CDR3 contains 15 residues. The CDR3: CASSQDDNMNTEAFF. The CDR3 DNA sequence: TGTGCCAGCAGCCAAGATGACAACATGAACACTGAAGCTTTCTTT.

This clone was found a few times. The rearrangement joins TRBV27 to TRBJ1-6; no reliable D call. The V and J ends lost 3 bases and 8 bases respectively, with 14 bases between them. Germline V gene lookup returns CDR1 MNHEY and CDR2 SMNVEV (reference sequence). This CDR3 has 15 residues. The CDR3 loop reads CASSFTNSADSPLHF. The CDR3 nucleotides read TGTGCCAGCAGTTTTACGAATTCCGCGGATTCACCCCTCCACTTT.

This clone was seen just once. The rearrangement uses TRBV5-1 and TRBJ2-2, with 13 bases aligning to TRBD2. The CDR3 has 21 amino acids. Germline V CDR1 and CDR2: SGHRS, YFSETQ. The V gene end was trimmed by 5 bases and the J gene end by 1 base; junction bases not matched to a gene: 17. The DNA of the CDR3 is TGCGCCAGCAGAATACGACGCGGACTAGCGGGGGCTCACAGGAACACCGGGGAGCTGTTTTTT. This translates into CASRIRRGLAGAHRNTGELFF.

The chain uses TRBV13 and TRBJ1-4, with D hard to call. The germline CDR1 and CDR2 sequences are PRHDT and FYEKMQ (reference sequence). Deletions cut 5 bases from V and 8 bases from J, with 15 bases between. The CDR3 is 14 residues long. The CDR3 DNA follows: TGTGCCAGCAGCCCGAGAGGGTCACGAGAAAAACTGTTTTTT. Residues: CASSPRGSREKLFF.

A few counts support this clone. The V gene is TRBV7-9, the J gene TRBJ2-7; 7 nucleotides agree with TRBD1. V was clipped by 5 bases and J by 0 bases; unmatched bases: 4. In germline, CDR1 is SEHNR, CDR2 FQNEAQ (reference sequence). The CDR3 is 14 amino acids. CDR3 protein: CASSRTGDSYEQYF. For the CDR3, the DNA is TGTGCCAGCAGCCGAACAGGGGACTCCTACGAGCAGTACTTC. Combining the CDR3 with reference TRBV7-9 and TRBJ2-7 gives the whole variable domain DTGVSQNPRHKITKRGQNVTFRCDPISEHNRLYWYRQTLGQGPEFLTYFQNEAQLEKSRLLSDRFSAERPKGSFSTLEIQRTEQGDSAMYLCASSRTGDSYEQYFGPGTRLTVT.